A single sample is the source of the 3 T cell receptor beta chains below, sequenced in a study of post-analysis software for immune sequencing data. Study-level findings and limits: Roughly 5 TRBV segments occurring more often in patients than controls included TRBV5-6, TRBV5-1 and TRBV20-1.

Their cognate antigens are unknown. Every TCR beta cDNA library bore unique molecular identifiers. TCRdb analysed the PCR reads with MiXCR anew, one entry per CDR3 protein. The data show under 900,000 distinct CDR3 sequences, approximately 53% seen once. Sequencing was done on a sample of blood. The receptor set was obtained from a girl aged 10 to 17 with multiple sclerosis.

This rearrangement joins TRBV20-1 to TRBJ2-5; 8 bases align to TRBD2. The CDR3 is 16 residues long. The germline V gene has CDR1 DFQATT and CDR2 SNEGSKA (reference sequence). The trim removed 3 bases at V and 4 bases at J, leaving 13 bases unmatched. The CDR3 DNA reads as TGCAGTGCTAGCCCCCTGGGAGCGGGAGTGGGAGAGACCCAGTACTTC. It encodes CSASPLGAGVGETQYF.

This clonotype was detected only a few times. V gene TRBV5-1 combines with J gene TRBJ2-7; D uncertain. This CDR3 has 12 residues. Between the trimmed V and J ends, which lost 4 bases and 5 bases, there was a span of 10 bases. Germline CDR1 is SGHRS and CDR2 is YFSETQ. The CDR3 DNA sequence: TGCGCCAGCAGCAGGGCTTTGGACGAGCAGTACTTC. It yields the protein CASSRALDEQYF.

This clonotype has just a few counts. The V call is TRBV29-1, the J call TRBJ2-7, with 9 bases lining up with TRBD1. There are 13 residues in the CDR3. Trimming at V came to 4 bases and at J to 4 bases, leaving 5 bases not matched to a gene. Germline values: CDR1 SQVTM, CDR2 ANQGSEA. Here the CDR3 DNA reads TGCAGCGTTGCACTTGACAGGGGGTACGAGCAGTACTTC. Residues: CSVALDRGYEQYF.